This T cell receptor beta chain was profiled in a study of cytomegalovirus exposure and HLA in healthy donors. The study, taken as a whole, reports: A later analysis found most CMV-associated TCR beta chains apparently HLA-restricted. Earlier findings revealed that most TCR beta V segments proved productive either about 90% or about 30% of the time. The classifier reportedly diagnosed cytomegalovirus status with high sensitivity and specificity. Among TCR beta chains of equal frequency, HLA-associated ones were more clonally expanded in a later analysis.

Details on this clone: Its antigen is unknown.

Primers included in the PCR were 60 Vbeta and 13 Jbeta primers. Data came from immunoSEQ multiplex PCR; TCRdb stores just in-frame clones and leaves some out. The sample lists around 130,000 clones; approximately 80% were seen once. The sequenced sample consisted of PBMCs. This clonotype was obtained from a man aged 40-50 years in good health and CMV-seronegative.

The CDR3 region has the DNA TGTGCCAGCAGAAAGACAGGGATGGTTCGCGAGCAGTACTTC. This sequence encodes CASRKTGMVREQYF. The chain uses TRBV11-2 and TRBJ2-7, with 7 nucleotides matching TRBD1. The CDR3 spans 14 residues. V lost 6 bases to trimming and J lost 6 bases; unmatched junction nucleotides: 11. Germline assignment: CDR1 SGHAT and CDR2 FQNNGV.